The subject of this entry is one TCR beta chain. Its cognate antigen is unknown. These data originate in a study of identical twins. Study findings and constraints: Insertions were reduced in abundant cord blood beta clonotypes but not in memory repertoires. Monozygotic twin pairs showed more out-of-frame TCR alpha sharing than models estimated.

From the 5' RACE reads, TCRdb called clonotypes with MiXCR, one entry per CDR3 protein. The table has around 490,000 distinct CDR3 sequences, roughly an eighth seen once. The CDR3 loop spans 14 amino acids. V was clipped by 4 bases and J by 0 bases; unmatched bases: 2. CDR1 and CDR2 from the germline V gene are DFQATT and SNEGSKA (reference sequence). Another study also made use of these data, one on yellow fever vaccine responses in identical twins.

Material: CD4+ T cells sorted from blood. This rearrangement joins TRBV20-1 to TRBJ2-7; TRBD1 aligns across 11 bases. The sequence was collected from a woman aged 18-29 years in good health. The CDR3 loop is CSATDRGLSYEQYF. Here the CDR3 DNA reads TGCAGTGCTACGGACAGGGGGCTCTCCTACGAGCAGTACTTC.